Listed below are T cell receptor beta chains from one sample, sequenced in a study of shared clonotypes between healthy human individuals. Generated by immunoSEQ multiplex PCR, the TCRdb table keeps only in-frame clones and is missing some. The data show 1.5 million to 2.5 million clones, 85% to 95% seen once. Material: naive CD8+ T cells sorted from blood. These receptors were collected from a man aged 18 to 35 in good health. Each CDR3 is given with its conserved first and last residue. A D gene is named only where the DNA matches it firmly. A clone size is listed for some rows: how often the clone was seen (once, few, many), or a class if it is expanded.

clone_size: .
j_call: TRBJ1-1
cdr3_length: 13
d_call: .
v_call: TRBV18
cdr3_nt: TGTGCCAGCTCACCAGTAGGGGGAACTGAAGCTTTCTTT
cdr3_aa: CASSPVGGTEAFF

clone_size: .
j_call: TRBJ1-4
cdr3_length: 14
d_call: TRBD1
v_call: TRBV30
cdr3_nt: TGTGCCTGGACCCTGGGGGCAGGGGGAGAAAAACTGTTTTTT
cdr3_aa: CAWTLGAGGEKLFF

clone_size: .
j_call: TRBJ2-3
cdr3_length: 15
d_call: TRBD2
v_call: TRBV25-1
cdr3_nt: TGTGCCAGCAGTGAGCCGCGGGAGTCGGGAGATACGCAGTATTTT
cdr3_aa: CASSEPRESGDTQYF

clone_size: .
j_call: TRBJ2-2
cdr3_length: 13
d_call: TRBD1
v_call: TRBV6-5
cdr3_nt: TGTGCCAGCAGTTACACAGGGGGCGGGGAGCTGTTTTTT
cdr3_aa: CASSYTGGGELFF

clone_size: .
j_call: TRBJ2-7
cdr3_length: 14
d_call: TRBD1
v_call: TRBV10-3
cdr3_nt: TGTGCCATCAGTGAGATAACAGGGGACTACGAGCAGTACTTC
cdr3_aa: CAISEITGDYEQYF

clone_size: .
j_call: TRBJ2-7
cdr3_length: 13
d_call: .
v_call: TRBV2
cdr3_nt: TGTGCCAGCAGTGTGTCAGGGGCCGACGAGCAGTACTTC
cdr3_aa: CASSVSGADEQYF

clone_size: .
j_call: TRBJ2-1
cdr3_length: 13
d_call: .
v_call: TRBV5-6
cdr3_nt: TGTGCCAGCAGCTGGGGTAGCGCCAATGAGCAGTTCTTC
cdr3_aa: CASSWGSANEQFF

clone_size: .
j_call: TRBJ1-2
cdr3_length: 15
d_call: .
v_call: TRBV18
cdr3_nt: TGTGCCAGCTCACCACCGGCAGGGCCCCTTTATGGCTACACCTTC
cdr3_aa: CASSPPAGPLYGYTF

clone_size: .
j_call: TRBJ2-7
cdr3_length: 14
d_call: TRBD1
v_call: TRBV5-5
cdr3_nt: TGTGCCAGCAGCTCGCCGGACAGGGCTCGCGAGCAGTACTTC
cdr3_aa: CASSSPDRAREQYF

clone_size: .
j_call: TRBJ2-7
cdr3_length: 13
d_call: .
v_call: TRBV18
cdr3_nt: TGTGCCAGCTCACAGGGGACCCCCTACGAGCAGTACTTC
cdr3_aa: CASSQGTPYEQYF

clone_size: .
j_call: TRBJ1-4
cdr3_length: 15
d_call: .
v_call: TRBV5-4
cdr3_nt: TGTGCCAGCAGCTTGGCGGATGCAACTAATGAAAAACTGTTTTTT
cdr3_aa: CASSLADATNEKLFF

clone_size: .
j_call: TRBJ2-5
cdr3_length: 15
d_call: TRBD1
v_call: TRBV28
cdr3_nt: TGTGCCAGCATCCGACAGGGATCATCCCAAGAGACCCAGTACTTC
cdr3_aa: CASIRQGSSQETQYF

clone_size: .
j_call: TRBJ1-5
cdr3_length: 14
d_call: .
v_call: TRBV30
cdr3_nt: TGTGCCTGGTCTTGGGAAAATAGCAATCAGCCCCAGCATTTT
cdr3_aa: CAWSWENSNQPQHF

clone_size: .
j_call: TRBJ2-5
cdr3_length: 13
d_call: .
v_call: TRBV7-9
cdr3_nt: TGTGCCAGCAGCTTAGGCCATCAAGAGACCCAGTACTTC
cdr3_aa: CASSLGHQETQYF

clone_size: .
j_call: TRBJ1-5
cdr3_length: 15
d_call: .
v_call: TRBV27
cdr3_nt: TGTGCCAGCGCTCACAGGGACAATAGCAATCAGCCCCAGCATTTT
cdr3_aa: CASAHRDNSNQPQHF

clone_size: .
j_call: TRBJ2-3
cdr3_length: 13
d_call: .
v_call: TRBV6-6
cdr3_nt: TGTGCCAGCGTTGATAGTTTTACAGATACGCAGTATTTT
cdr3_aa: CASVDSFTDTQYF

clone_size: .
j_call: TRBJ2-7
cdr3_length: 15
d_call: TRBD1
v_call: TRBV7-8
cdr3_nt: TGTGCCAGCAGCTTAGCGCTCGACAGGGGAGGCGAGCAGTACTTC
cdr3_aa: CASSLALDRGGEQYF

clone_size: .
j_call: TRBJ1-2
cdr3_length: 11
d_call: .
v_call: TRBV30
cdr3_nt: TGTGCCTGGAGTGTACAGCCTGGCTACACCTTC
cdr3_aa: CAWSVQPGYTF

clone_size: .
j_call: TRBJ2-7
cdr3_length: 13
d_call: .
v_call: TRBV11-2
cdr3_nt: TGTGCCAGCAGCTTAGGACCATACTACGAGCAGTACTTC
cdr3_aa: CASSLGPYYEQYF

clone_size: few
j_call: TRBJ1-6
cdr3_length: 17
d_call: TRBD1
v_call: TRBV4-1
cdr3_nt: TGCGCCAGCAGCCTCCCGCCTCCGGGACAGGGAACTTCACCCCTCCACTTT
cdr3_aa: CASSLPPPGQGTSPLHF

clone_size: .
j_call: TRBJ1-1
cdr3_length: 14
d_call: TRBD1
v_call: TRBV5-4
cdr3_nt: TGTGCCAGCAGGGATCAGGGGGGAAGTGTGGAAGCTTTCTTT
cdr3_aa: CASRDQGGSVEAFF

clone_size: .
j_call: TRBJ2-2
cdr3_length: 15
d_call: TRBD2
v_call: TRBV6-5
cdr3_nt: TGTGCCAGCAGTTACGGCGGGGGGAGCGCCGGGGAGCTGTTTTTT
cdr3_aa: CASSYGGGSAGELFF

clone_size: .
j_call: TRBJ2-7
cdr3_length: 13
d_call: TRBD1
v_call: TRBV7-6
cdr3_nt: TGTGCCAGCAGCCCAAGCCAGGGGGCCGAGCAGTACTTC
cdr3_aa: CASSPSQGAEQYF

clone_size: .
j_call: TRBJ2-5
cdr3_length: 13
d_call: .
v_call: TRBV13
cdr3_nt: TGTGCCAGCAGCTTAACCCAGGGAGAGACCCAGTACTTC
cdr3_aa: CASSLTQGETQYF

clone_size: .
j_call: TRBJ1-2
cdr3_length: 13
d_call: .
v_call: TRBV7-9
cdr3_nt: TGTGCCAGCAGCTTGGAGGGGCTCTATGGCTACACCTTC
cdr3_aa: CASSLEGLYGYTF

clone_size: .
j_call: TRBJ2-7
cdr3_length: 13
d_call: .
v_call: TRBV7-9
cdr3_nt: TGTGCCAGCAGCCTACCAATTCCCTACGAGCAGTACTTC
cdr3_aa: CASSLPIPYEQYF

clone_size: .
j_call: TRBJ2-2
cdr3_length: 15
d_call: .
v_call: TRBV15
cdr3_nt: TGTGCCACCAGCAGAGATCTCAGCTACACCGGGGAGCTGTTTTTT
cdr3_aa: CATSRDLSYTGELFF

clone_size: .
j_call: TRBJ2-7
cdr3_length: 15
d_call: TRBD2
v_call: TRBV6-5
cdr3_nt: TGTGCCAGCAGATCCCATATCGGGGGGGCGGGGGAGCAGTACTTC
cdr3_aa: CASRSHIGGAGEQYF

clone_size: .
j_call: TRBJ2-7
cdr3_length: 16
d_call: .
v_call: TRBV4-3
cdr3_nt: TGCGCCAGCAGCCAAGCTGCCCAGGGAGGAGCCTACGAGCAGTACTTC
cdr3_aa: CASSQAAQGGAYEQYF

clone_size: .
j_call: TRBJ2-1
cdr3_length: 15
d_call: TRBD2
v_call: TRBV6-1
cdr3_nt: TGTGCCAGCAGTGAACTGGCGGGGGCCTACAATGAGCAGTTCTTC
cdr3_aa: CASSELAGAYNEQFF

clone_size: .
j_call: TRBJ2-3
cdr3_length: 12
d_call: .
v_call: TRBV5-1
cdr3_nt: TGCGCCAGCAGCTCGAACCGGGTGGCGCAGTATTTT
cdr3_aa: CASSSNRVAQYF

clone_size: .
j_call: TRBJ2-7
cdr3_length: 15
d_call: TRBD1
v_call: TRBV4-1
cdr3_nt: TGCGCCAGCAGCCAAGGGACAGGGAGTCATGACGAGCAGTACTTC
cdr3_aa: CASSQGTGSHDEQYF

clone_size: .
j_call: TRBJ2-4
cdr3_length: 16
d_call: .
v_call: TRBV9
cdr3_nt: TGTGCCAGCAGCTCCAACAGGGAGGATGCCAAAAACATTCAGTACTTC
cdr3_aa: CASSSNREDAKNIQYF

clone_size: .
j_call: TRBJ1-1
cdr3_length: 15
d_call: TRBD1
v_call: TRBV4-1
cdr3_nt: TGCGCCAGCAGCCACTCTGGTCAGGGGGTCACTGAAGCTTTCTTT
cdr3_aa: CASSHSGQGVTEAFF

clone_size: .
j_call: TRBJ1-4
cdr3_length: 16
d_call: .
v_call: TRBV10-2
cdr3_nt: TGCGCCAGCAGTGATATAAGTGAGCTAACTAATGAAAAACTGTTTTTT
cdr3_aa: CASSDISELTNEKLFF

clone_size: .
j_call: TRBJ1-3
cdr3_length: 15
d_call: TRBD1
v_call: TRBV9
cdr3_nt: TGTGCCAGCAGCGTAACAGGGGCGGGAGGAAACACCATATATTTT
cdr3_aa: CASSVTGAGGNTIYF

clone_size: .
j_call: TRBJ2-1
cdr3_length: 14
d_call: .
v_call: TRBV4-1
cdr3_nt: TGCGCCAGCAGCCAAGGGGGGGTTGGCAATGAGCAGTTCTTC
cdr3_aa: CASSQGGVGNEQFF

clone_size: once
j_call: TRBJ2-7
cdr3_length: 14
d_call: TRBD1
v_call: TRBV11-2
cdr3_nt: TGTGCCAGCAGCCCCAGCGACAGGGTATACGAGCAGTACTTC
cdr3_aa: CASSPSDRVYEQYF

clone_size: .
j_call: TRBJ2-1
cdr3_length: 13
d_call: TRBD2
v_call: TRBV5-6
cdr3_nt: TGTGCCAGCAGCGTCACTAGCGGCAATGAGCAGTTCTTC
cdr3_aa: CASSVTSGNEQFF

clone_size: .
j_call: TRBJ2-2
cdr3_length: 11
d_call: .
v_call: TRBV28
cdr3_nt: TGTGCCAGCAGTTCTAACGGGGAGCTGTTTTTT
cdr3_aa: CASSSNGELFF

clone_size: .
j_call: TRBJ2-7
cdr3_length: 15
d_call: .
v_call: TRBV9
cdr3_nt: TGTGCCAGCAGCGTAGGGGGGGTGGGCCCCTACGAGCAGTACTTC
cdr3_aa: CASSVGGVGPYEQYF

clone_size: few
j_call: TRBJ1-2
cdr3_length: 15
d_call: .
v_call: TRBV6-6
cdr3_nt: TGTGCCAGCAGTTACTCAGAAACCTATCCACAGGGCTACACCTTC
cdr3_aa: CASSYSETYPQGYTF

clone_size: .
j_call: TRBJ2-1
cdr3_length: 10
d_call: .
v_call: TRBV20-1
cdr3_nt: TGCAGTGCTAGAACGAATGAGCAGTTCTTC
cdr3_aa: CSARTNEQFF

clone_size: .
j_call: TRBJ2-7
cdr3_length: 16
d_call: .
v_call: TRBV14
cdr3_nt: TGTGCCAGCAGCCAATTCTCCGGGACCCCTGCCTACGAGCAGTACTTC
cdr3_aa: CASSQFSGTPAYEQYF

clone_size: .
j_call: TRBJ1-6
cdr3_length: 15
d_call: TRBD1
v_call: TRBV5-8
cdr3_nt: TGTGCCAGCAGTTCACCAAGACAGGGTAATTCACCCCTCCACTTT
cdr3_aa: CASSSPRQGNSPLHF

clone_size: .
j_call: TRBJ1-4
cdr3_length: 14
d_call: .
v_call: TRBV9
cdr3_nt: TGTGCCAGCAGCGTAGGGGCAGGTCCGGAAAAACTGTTTTTT
cdr3_aa: CASSVGAGPEKLFF

clone_size: .
j_call: TRBJ2-1
cdr3_length: 12
d_call: .
v_call: TRBV7-3
cdr3_nt: TGTGCCAGCAGCCAGGACAGTCATGAGCAGTTCTTC
cdr3_aa: CASSQDSHEQFF

clone_size: .
j_call: TRBJ1-5
cdr3_length: 15
d_call: .
v_call: TRBV7-3
cdr3_nt: TGTGCCAGCAGCGCCCGGGGTGATGGCAATCAGCCCCAGCATTTT
cdr3_aa: CASSARGDGNQPQHF

clone_size: .
j_call: TRBJ1-2
cdr3_length: 16
d_call: .
v_call: TRBV5-8
cdr3_nt: TGTGCCAGCAGCTCGTACCGGGACCTCGTAAACTATGGCTACACCTTC
cdr3_aa: CASSSYRDLVNYGYTF

clone_size: .
j_call: TRBJ2-1
cdr3_length: 13
d_call: .
v_call: TRBV19
cdr3_nt: TGTGCCAGTAGCACAACGATGTACAATGAGCAGTTCTTC
cdr3_aa: CASSTTMYNEQFF

clone_size: .
j_call: TRBJ2-1
cdr3_length: 15
d_call: TRBD2
v_call: TRBV11-2
cdr3_nt: TGTGCCAGCAGCTTAGATAGCGGGGACGCGGTCGAGCAGTTCTTC
cdr3_aa: CASSLDSGDAVEQFF

clone_size: few
j_call: TRBJ2-2
cdr3_length: 12
d_call: .
v_call: TRBV5-4
cdr3_nt: TGTGCCAGCAGCTTAAACACCGGGGAGCTGTTTTTT
cdr3_aa: CASSLNTGELFF

clone_size: .
j_call: TRBJ1-6
cdr3_length: 17
d_call: .
v_call: TRBV9
cdr3_nt: TGTGCCAGCAGCGTAGAAGGGTCGTCGACCTATAATTCACCCCTCCACTTT
cdr3_aa: CASSVEGSSTYNSPLHF

clone_size: .
j_call: TRBJ1-1
cdr3_length: 13
d_call: .
v_call: TRBV10-1
cdr3_nt: TGCGCCAGCAGTGAGTTCGGGTCCACTGAAGCTTTCTTT
cdr3_aa: CASSEFGSTEAFF

clone_size: .
j_call: TRBJ1-6
cdr3_length: 11
d_call: .
v_call: TRBV5-4
cdr3_nt: TGTGCCAGCAGCTTGGGGGACTCCTCGTCCTTT
cdr3_aa: CASSLGDSSSF

clone_size: .
j_call: TRBJ2-7
cdr3_length: 15
d_call: .
v_call: TRBV10-3
cdr3_nt: TGTGCCATCAGTGACCGCCAGGGAACCCTCTACGAGCAGTACTTC
cdr3_aa: CAISDRQGTLYEQYF

clone_size: .
j_call: TRBJ2-1
cdr3_length: 14
d_call: TRBD2
v_call: TRBV10-3
cdr3_nt: TGTGCCATCAAAGCTAGCGGGAGTGTCAATGAGCAGTTCTTC
cdr3_aa: CAIKASGSVNEQFF